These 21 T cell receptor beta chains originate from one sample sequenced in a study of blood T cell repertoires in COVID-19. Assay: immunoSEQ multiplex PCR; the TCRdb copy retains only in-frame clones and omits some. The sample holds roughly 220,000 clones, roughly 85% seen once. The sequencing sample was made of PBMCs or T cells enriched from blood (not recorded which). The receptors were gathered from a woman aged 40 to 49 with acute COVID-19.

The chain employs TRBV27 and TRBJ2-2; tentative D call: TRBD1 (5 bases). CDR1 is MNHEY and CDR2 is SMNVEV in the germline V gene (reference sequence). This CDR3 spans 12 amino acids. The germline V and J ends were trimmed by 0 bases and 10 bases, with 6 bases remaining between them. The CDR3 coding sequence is TGTGCCAGCAGTTTATCAGGGGTGGAGCTGTTTTTT. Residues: CASSLSGVELFF.

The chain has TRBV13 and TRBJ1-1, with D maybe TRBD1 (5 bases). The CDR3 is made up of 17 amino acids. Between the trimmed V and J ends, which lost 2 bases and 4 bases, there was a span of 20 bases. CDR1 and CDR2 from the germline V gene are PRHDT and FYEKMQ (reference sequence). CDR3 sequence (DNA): TGTGCCAGCAGCTTATCTAGGGGTGGACGCCTGGTCACTGAAGCTTTCTTT. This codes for CASSLSRGGRLVTEAFF.

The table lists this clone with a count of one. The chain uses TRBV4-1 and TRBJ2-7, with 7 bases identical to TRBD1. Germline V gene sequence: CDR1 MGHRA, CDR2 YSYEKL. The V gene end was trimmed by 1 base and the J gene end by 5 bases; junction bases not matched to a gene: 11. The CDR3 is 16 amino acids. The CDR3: CASSQAETGIGNEQYF. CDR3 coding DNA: TGCGCCAGCAGCCAAGCTGAGACAGGGATTGGGAACGAGCAGTACTTC.

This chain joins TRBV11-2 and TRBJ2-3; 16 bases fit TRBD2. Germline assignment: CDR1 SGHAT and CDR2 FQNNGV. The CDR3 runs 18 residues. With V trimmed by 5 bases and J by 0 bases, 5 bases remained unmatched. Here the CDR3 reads CASSPPGLAGGSTDTQYF. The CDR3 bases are TGTGCCAGCAGCCCTCCGGGACTAGCGGGAGGGAGCACAGATACGCAGTATTTT. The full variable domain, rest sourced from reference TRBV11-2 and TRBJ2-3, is EAGVAQSPRYKIIEKRQSVAFWCNPISGHATLYWYQQILGQGPKLLIQFQNNGVVDDSQLPKDRFSAERLKGVDSTLKIQPAKLEDSAVYLCASSPPGLAGGSTDTQYFGPGTRLTVL.

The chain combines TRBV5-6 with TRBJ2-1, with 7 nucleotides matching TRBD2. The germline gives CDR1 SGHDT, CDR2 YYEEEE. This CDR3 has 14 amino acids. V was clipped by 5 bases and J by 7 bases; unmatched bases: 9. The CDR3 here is CASRALAVQNEQFF. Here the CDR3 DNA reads TGTGCCAGCAGGGCTCTAGCGGTTCAAAATGAGCAGTTCTTC.

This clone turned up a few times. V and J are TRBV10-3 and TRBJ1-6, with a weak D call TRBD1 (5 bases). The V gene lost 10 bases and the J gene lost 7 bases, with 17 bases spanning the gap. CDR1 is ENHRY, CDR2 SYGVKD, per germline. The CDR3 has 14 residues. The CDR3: CATQGGQGNSPLHF. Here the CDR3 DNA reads TGTGCCACCCAGGGAGGGCAAGGGAATTCACCCCTCCACTTT.

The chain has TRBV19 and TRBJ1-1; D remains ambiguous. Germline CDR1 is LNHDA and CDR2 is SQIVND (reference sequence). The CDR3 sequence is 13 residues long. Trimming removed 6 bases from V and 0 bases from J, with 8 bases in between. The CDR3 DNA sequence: TGTGCCAGTAGGCTACAGCTGAACACTGAAGCTTTCTTT. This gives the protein CASRLQLNTEAFF.

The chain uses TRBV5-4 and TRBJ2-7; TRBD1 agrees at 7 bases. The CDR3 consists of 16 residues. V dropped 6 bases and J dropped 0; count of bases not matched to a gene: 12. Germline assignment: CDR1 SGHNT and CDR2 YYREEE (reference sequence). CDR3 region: CASMGEGGVNSYEQYF. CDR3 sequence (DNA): TGTGCCAGCATGGGAGAAGGGGGCGTAAACTCCTACGAGCAGTACTTC.

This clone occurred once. CDR3 region: CASSSQGAVGYTF. In nucleotides, the CDR3 is TGTGCCAGTAGTTCACAGGGGGCGGTGGGCTACACCTTC. The rearrangement joins TRBV19 to TRBJ1-2, with 9 nucleotides matching TRBD1. This CDR3 comprises 13 residues. CDR1 is LNHDA, CDR2 SQIVND, per germline (reference sequence). V was clipped by 5 bases and J by 8 bases; unmatched bases: 6.

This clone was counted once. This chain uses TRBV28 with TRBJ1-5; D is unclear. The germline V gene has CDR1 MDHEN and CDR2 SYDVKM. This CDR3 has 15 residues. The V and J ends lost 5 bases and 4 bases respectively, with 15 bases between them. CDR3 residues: CASSRGTPLNQPQHF. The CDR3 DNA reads TGTGCCAGCAGTCGAGGAACGCCCCTAAATCAGCCCCAGCATTTT.

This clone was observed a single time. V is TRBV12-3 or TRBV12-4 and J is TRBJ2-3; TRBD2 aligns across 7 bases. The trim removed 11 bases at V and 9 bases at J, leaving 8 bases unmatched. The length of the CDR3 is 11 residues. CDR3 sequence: CAANSGYTQYF. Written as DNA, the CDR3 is TGTGCCGCCAATAGCGGGTACACGCAGTATTTT.

The CDR3 reads CATSRDHDSSYGYTF. In DNA form, the CDR3 reads TGTGCCACCAGCAGAGATCATGACTCCTCCTATGGCTACACCTTC. The genes are TRBV15 and TRBJ1-2; D is uncertain. The CDR3 has 15 residues. In germline, CDR1 is LNHNV, CDR2 YYDKDF (reference sequence). V was pared by 0 bases and J by 4 bases, with 12 bases between.

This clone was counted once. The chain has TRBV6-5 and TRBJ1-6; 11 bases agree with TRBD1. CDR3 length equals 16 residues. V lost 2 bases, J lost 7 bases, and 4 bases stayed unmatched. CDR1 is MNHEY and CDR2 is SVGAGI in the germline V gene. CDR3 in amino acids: CASSYLGTGGNSPLHF. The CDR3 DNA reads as TGTGCCAGCAGTTACCTTGGGACAGGGGGAAATTCACCCCTCCACTTT.

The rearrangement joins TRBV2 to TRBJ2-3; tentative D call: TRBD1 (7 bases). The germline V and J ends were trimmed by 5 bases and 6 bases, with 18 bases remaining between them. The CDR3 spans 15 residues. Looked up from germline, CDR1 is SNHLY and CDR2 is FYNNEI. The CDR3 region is CASSSQGGPADTQYF. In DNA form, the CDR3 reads TGTGCCAGCAGTTCCCAGGGGGGACCGGCGGATACGCAGTATTTT.

CDR3 sequence: CATSDSRAGYNEQFF. The CDR3 region has the DNA TGTGCCACCAGTGATTCCAGGGCGGGATACAATGAGCAGTTCTTC. The chain couples TRBV24-1 to TRBJ2-1; possible D gene TRBD2, 6 bases. The CDR3 has 15 amino acids. Trimming cost V 2 bases and J 4 bases, with 11 bases left between them. The germline V gene has CDR1 KGHDR and CDR2 SFDVKD.

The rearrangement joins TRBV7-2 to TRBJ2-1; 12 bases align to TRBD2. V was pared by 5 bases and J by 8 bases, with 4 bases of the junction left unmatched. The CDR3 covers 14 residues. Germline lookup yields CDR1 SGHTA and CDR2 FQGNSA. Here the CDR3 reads CASSRTSGMYEQFF. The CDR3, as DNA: TGTGCCAGCAGCCGGACTAGCGGGATGTATGAGCAGTTCTTC.

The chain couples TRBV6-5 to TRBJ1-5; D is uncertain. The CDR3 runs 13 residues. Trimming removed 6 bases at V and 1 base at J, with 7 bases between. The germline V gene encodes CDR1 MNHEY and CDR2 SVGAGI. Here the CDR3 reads CASRTRSNQPQHF. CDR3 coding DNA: TGTGCCAGCAGAACACGAAGCAATCAGCCCCAGCATTTT.

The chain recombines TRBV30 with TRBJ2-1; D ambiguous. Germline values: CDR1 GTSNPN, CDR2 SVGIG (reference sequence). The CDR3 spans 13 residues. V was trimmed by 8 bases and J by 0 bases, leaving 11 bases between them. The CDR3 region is CAAGWSSYNEQFF. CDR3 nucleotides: TGTGCCGCCGGCTGGAGCTCCTACAATGAGCAGTTCTTC.

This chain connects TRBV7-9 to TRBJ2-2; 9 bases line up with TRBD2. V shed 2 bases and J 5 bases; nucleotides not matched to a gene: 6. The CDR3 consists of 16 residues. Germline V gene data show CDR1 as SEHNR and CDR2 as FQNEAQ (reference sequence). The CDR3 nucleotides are TGTGCCAGCAGCTTAATGACTACTAGCGGGACCGGGGAGCTGTTTTTT. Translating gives CASSLMTTSGTGELFF. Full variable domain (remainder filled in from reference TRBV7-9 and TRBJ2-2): DTGVSQNPRHKITKRGQNVTFRCDPISEHNRLYWYRQTLGQGPEFLTYFQNEAQLEKSRLLSDRFSAERPKGSFSTLEIQRTEQGDSAMYLCASSLMTTSGTGELFFGEGSRLTVL.

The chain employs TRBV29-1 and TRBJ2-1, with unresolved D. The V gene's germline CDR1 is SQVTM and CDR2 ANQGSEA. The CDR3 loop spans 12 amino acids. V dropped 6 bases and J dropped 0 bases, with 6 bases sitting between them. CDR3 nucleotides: TGCAGCGTAGAGAGCTCCTACAATGAGCAGTTCTTC. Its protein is CSVESSYNEQFF.

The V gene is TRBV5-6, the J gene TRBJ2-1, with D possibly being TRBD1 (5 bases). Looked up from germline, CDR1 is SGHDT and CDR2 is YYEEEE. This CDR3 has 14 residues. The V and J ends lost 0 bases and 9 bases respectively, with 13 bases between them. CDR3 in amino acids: CASSLGTWATEQFF. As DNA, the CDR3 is TGTGCCAGCAGCTTGGGGACATGGGCAACTGAGCAGTTCTTC.